These T cell receptor beta chains were read from a single sample in a study of radiation and T cells in renal cell carcinoma. Sequencing was performed with immunoSEQ multiplex PCR; in TCRdb, only in-frame clones are kept and a portion is missing. The sample lists roughly 58,000 clones, over 60% seen once, with around 6.8% in the top ten. The material sequenced was blood, taken from a patient whose treatment included radiotherapy and nephrectomy. The receptors derive from a man aged 60 to 75 with renal cell carcinoma. CDR3s include the opening cysteine and the closing phenylalanine or tryptophan. The order of the fields is D gene, J gene, V gene, clone size, CDR3 protein, CDR3 DNA. A D gene is named only where the DNA matches it firmly. Part of the rows lack a size; the others show once, few, many or a class for expanded clones.

>TRBD1|TRBJ1-5|TRBV30|-
CAWDRDRSNQPQHF
TGTGCCTGGGACCGGGACAGGAGCAATCAGCCCCAGCATTTT
>TRBD1|TRBJ1-4|TRBV7-8|-
CASSFHRDRGNEKLFF
TGTGCCAGCAGCTTCCACCGGGACAGGGGTAATGAAAAACTGTTTTTT
>-|TRBJ2-2|TRBV4-2|-
CASSQETGNTGELFF
TGTGCCAGCAGCCAAGAAACGGGTAACACCGGGGAGCTGTTTTTT
>TRBD2|TRBJ2-1|TRBV11-2|few
CASSFRGVNEQFF
TGTGCCAGCAGCTTCCGGGGGGTCAATGAGCAGTTCTTC
>TRBD1|TRBJ1-1|TRBV5-6|few
CASSFGTGNTEAFF
TGTGCCAGCAGCTTTGGGACAGGGAACACTGAAGCTTTCTTT
>TRBD1|TRBJ2-7|TRBV30|-
CAWSPDRGRVHEQYF
TGTGCCTGGAGTCCAGACAGGGGGCGGGTACACGAGCAGTACTTC
>-|TRBJ1-4|TRBV25-1|few
CASSAVGGRTNEKLFF
TGTGCCAGCAGTGCAGTCGGGGGGAGAACAAATGAAAAACTGTTTTTT
>TRBD2|TRBJ2-3|TRBV28|-
CASSLPSGRAADTQYF
TGTGCCAGCAGTTTACCGAGCGGGAGGGCCGCAGATACGCAGTATTTT
>-|TRBJ1-1|TRBV20-1|-
CSARLSTEAFF
TGCAGTGCCAGGTTGAGTACTGAAGCTTTCTTT
>-|TRBJ2-3|TRBV30|-
CAWSRTVKSDTQYF
TGTGCCTGGAGTCGGACAGTTAAATCAGATACGCAGTATTTT
>TRBD2|TRBJ2-3|TRBV5-4|once
CASSFGLGLVLGTQYF
TGTGCCAGCAGCTTTGGTTTGGGACTAGTACTAGGTACGCAGTATTTT
>-|TRBJ1-1|TRBV18|-
CASSFQNTEAFF
TGTGCCAGCTCATTCCAAAACACTGAAGCTTTCTTT
>-|TRBJ2-1|TRBV25-1|-
CASSTGLGGNEQFF
TGTGCCAGCTCCACGGGCTTGGGGGGAAATGAGCAGTTCTTC
>-|TRBJ1-4|TRBV7-6|-
CASSLQGNSEKLFF
TGTGCCAGCAGCCTACAGGGAAACAGTGAAAAACTGTTTTTT
>-|TRBJ2-1|TRBV6-5|-
CASSYSQGNEQFF
TGTGCCAGCAGTTACTCTCAGGGAAATGAGCAGTTCTTC
>TRBD2|TRBJ2-3|TRBV5-1|-
CASSPSGTSTDTQYF
TGCGCCAGCAGTCCTAGCGGGACTAGCACAGATACGCAGTATTTT
>-|TRBJ1-5|TRBV21-1|-
CASSKRRVKGPNQPQHF
TGTGCCAGCAGCAAAAGGAGGGTTAAGGGGCCCAATCAGCCCCAGCATTTT
>-|TRBJ1-3|TRBV15|once
CATSRVGVAGNTIYF
TGTGCCACCAGCAGAGTGGGGGTCGCTGGAAACACCATATATTTT
>TRBD2|TRBJ2-5|TRBV7-2|-
CASRKEAGGAETQYF
TGTGCCAGCAGAAAAGAAGCGGGGGGCGCAGAGACCCAGTACTTC
>TRBD2|TRBJ2-3|TRBV11-3|-
CASSLVAGVADTQYF
TGTGCCAGCAGCTTAGTGGCGGGAGTGGCAGATACGCAGTATTTT
>-|TRBJ2-3|TRBV5-1|-
CASSPSWGADTQYF
TGCGCCAGCAGCCCGTCGTGGGGGGCCGATACGCAGTATTTT